This T cell receptor (beta chain) was identified in a study of T-cell reconstitution after alpha-beta-depleted transplantation in children. Study outcomes and limitations: Counts and diversity of T cells one year after transplant came mostly from newly produced T cells. The study reportedly traced alpha-beta T cells about two months after transplant to several hundred expanded graft clones. Several patients had high TCRbeta diversity at day 60; it came from surviving recipient T cells and thymic progenitors.

Many counts were recorded for this clonotype. Its target is not known. The germline V gene encodes CDR1 SGHRS and CDR2 YFSETQ. V shed 0 bases and J shed 0 bases, with 9 bases lying between them. The CDR3 loop spans 16 amino acids. For TCRbeta, the library was prepared with unique molecular identifiers. TCRdb itself ran the PCR reads through MiXCR, one entry per CDR3 protein. The profile shows approximately 800,000 distinct CDR3 sequences, around 17% of them singletons. The material was PBMCs, mostly from graft donor cells, obtained 360 days after TCRalphabeta/CD19-depleted stem cell transplant. The chain recombines TRBV5-1 with TRBJ2-2; possible D gene TRBD2, 5 bases. The source of this sequence is a male patient aged 10 to 17 who had a stem cell transplant for acute lymphoblastic leukemia, so the T cells may come from the graft donor. The CDR3 reads CASSLGGSPNTGELFF. For the CDR3, the DNA is TGCGCCAGCAGCTTGGGAGGGAGCCCGAACACCGGGGAGCTGTTTTTT.